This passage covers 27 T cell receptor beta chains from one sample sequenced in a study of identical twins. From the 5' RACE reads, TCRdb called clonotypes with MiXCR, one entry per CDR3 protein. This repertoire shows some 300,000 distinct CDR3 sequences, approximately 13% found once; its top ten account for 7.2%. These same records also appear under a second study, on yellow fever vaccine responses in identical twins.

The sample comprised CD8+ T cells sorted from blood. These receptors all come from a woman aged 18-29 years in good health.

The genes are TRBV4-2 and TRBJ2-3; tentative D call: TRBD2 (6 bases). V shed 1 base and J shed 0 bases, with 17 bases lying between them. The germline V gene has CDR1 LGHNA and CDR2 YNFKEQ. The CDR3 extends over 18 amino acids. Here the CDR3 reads CASSQVRDFPLSTDTQYF. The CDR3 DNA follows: TGTGCCAGCAGCCAAGTTAGGGACTTCCCTCTTAGCACAGATACGCAGTATTTT.

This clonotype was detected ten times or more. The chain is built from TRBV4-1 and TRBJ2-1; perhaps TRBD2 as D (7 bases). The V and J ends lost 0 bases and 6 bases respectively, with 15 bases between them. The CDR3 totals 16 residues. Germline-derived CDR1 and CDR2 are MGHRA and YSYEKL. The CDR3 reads CASSQDGGGSRNEQFF. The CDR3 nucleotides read TGCGCCAGCAGCCAAGATGGGGGCGGGAGTCGCAATGAGCAGTTCTTC.

CDR3 bases: TGTGCCAGCAGCCCTGGCGGGACTAGCGGGAGCGAGACCCAGTACTTC. Encoded protein: CASSPGGTSGSETQYF. This chain connects TRBV7-6 to TRBJ2-5; 14 bases agree with TRBD2. The CDR3 length is 16 residues. CDR1 and CDR2 (germline): SGHVS, FNYEAQ. V shed 5 bases and J 5 bases; nucleotides not matched to a gene: 7.

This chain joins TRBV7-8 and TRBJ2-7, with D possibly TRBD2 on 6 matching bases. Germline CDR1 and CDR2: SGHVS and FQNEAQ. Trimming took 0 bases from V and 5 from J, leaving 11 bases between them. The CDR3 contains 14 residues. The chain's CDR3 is CASSLAGGTNEQYF. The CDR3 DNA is TGTGCCAGCAGCTTAGCGGGAGGTACTAACGAGCAGTACTTC.

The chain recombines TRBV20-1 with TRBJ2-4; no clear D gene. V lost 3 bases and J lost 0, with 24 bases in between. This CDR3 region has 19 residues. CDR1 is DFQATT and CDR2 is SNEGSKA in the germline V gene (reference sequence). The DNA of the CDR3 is TGCAGTGCTAGCCCCTATCCGGCAGCGAATGTGCCAGCCAAAAACATTCAGTACTTC. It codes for CSASPYPAANVPAKNIQYF.

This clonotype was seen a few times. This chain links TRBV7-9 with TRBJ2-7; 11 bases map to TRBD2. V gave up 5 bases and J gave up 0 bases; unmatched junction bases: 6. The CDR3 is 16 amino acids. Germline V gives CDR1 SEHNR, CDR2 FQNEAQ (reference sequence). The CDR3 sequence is CASSPVTSGTSYEQYF. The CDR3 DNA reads TGTGCCAGCAGCCCAGTGACTAGCGGGACCTCCTACGAGCAGTACTTC.

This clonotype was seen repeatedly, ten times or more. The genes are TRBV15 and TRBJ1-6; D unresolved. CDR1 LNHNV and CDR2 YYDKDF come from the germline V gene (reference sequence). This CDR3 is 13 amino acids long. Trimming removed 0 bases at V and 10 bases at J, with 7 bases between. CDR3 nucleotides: TGTGCCACCAGCAGAGACGGGAACTCACCCCTCCACTTT. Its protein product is CATSRDGNSPLHF.

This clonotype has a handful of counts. The CDR3 DNA reads TGTGCCAGCAGTGACTCGGAGCGGGGGGCCTACAATGAGCAGTTCTTC. Translation: CASSDSERGAYNEQFF. The chain recombines TRBV6-4 with TRBJ2-1, with 9 bases matching TRBD2. The CDR3 is 16 amino acids. J was trimmed by 2 bases and V by 0 bases; bases with no gene match: 2. Germline CDR1 MRHNA, CDR2 SNTAGT.

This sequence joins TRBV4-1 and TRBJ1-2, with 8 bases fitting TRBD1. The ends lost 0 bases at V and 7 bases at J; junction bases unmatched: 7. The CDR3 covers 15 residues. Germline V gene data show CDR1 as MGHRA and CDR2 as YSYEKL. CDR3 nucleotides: TGCGCCAGCAGCCAAGATTTATCAGGGGGCGGTGGCTACACCTTC. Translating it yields CASSQDLSGGGGYTF.

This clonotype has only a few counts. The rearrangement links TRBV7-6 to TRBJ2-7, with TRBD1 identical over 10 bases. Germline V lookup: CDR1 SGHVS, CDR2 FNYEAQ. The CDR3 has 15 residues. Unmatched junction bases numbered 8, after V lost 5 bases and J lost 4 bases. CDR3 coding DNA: TGTGCCAGCAGCCCCGGGACAGGGGAATCATACGAGCAGTACTTC. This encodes CASSPGTGESYEQYF.

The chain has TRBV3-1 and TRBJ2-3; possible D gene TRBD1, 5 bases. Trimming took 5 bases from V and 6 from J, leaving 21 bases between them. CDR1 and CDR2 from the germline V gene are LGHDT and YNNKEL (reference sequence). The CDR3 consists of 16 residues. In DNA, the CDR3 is TGTGCCAGCAGCGGCGAAGGGGCTGGATTTTTCGATACGCAGTATTTT. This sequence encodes CASSGEGAGFFDTQYF.

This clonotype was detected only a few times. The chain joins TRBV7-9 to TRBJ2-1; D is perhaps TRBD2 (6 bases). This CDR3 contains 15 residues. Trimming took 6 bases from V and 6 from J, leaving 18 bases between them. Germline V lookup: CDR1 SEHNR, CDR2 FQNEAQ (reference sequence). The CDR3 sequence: CASRPPSALFNEQFF. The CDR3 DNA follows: TGTGCCAGCAGACCCCCTAGCGCCCTCTTCAATGAGCAGTTCTTC.

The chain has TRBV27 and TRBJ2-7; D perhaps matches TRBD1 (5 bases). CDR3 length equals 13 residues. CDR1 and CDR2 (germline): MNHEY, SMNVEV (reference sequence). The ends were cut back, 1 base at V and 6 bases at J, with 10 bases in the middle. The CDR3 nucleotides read TGTGCCAGCAGTTTATGGCAGGGTGCCGAGCAGTACTTC. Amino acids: CASSLWQGAEQYF.

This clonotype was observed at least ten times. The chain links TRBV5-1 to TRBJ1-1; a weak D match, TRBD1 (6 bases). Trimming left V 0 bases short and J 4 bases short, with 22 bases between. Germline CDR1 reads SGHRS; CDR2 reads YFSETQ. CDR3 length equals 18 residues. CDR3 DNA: TGCGCCAGCAGCTTGGGGCAGGGGCGACCCCATGGTACCACTGAAGCTTTCTTT. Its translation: CASSLGQGRPHGTTEAFF.

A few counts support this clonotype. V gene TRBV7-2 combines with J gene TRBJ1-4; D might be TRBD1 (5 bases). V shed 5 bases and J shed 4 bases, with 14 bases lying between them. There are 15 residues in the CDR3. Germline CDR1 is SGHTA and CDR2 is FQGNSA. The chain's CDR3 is CASSASGYINEKLFF. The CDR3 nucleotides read TGTGCCAGCAGCGCGTCAGGGTACATTAATGAAAAACTGTTTTTT. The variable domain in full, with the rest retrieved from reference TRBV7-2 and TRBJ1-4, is GAGVSQSPSNKVTEKGKDVELRCDPISGHTALYWYRQSLGQGLEFLIYFQGNSAPDKSGLPSDRFSAERTGGSVSTLTIQRTQQEDSAVYLCASSASGYINEKLFFGSGTQLSVL.

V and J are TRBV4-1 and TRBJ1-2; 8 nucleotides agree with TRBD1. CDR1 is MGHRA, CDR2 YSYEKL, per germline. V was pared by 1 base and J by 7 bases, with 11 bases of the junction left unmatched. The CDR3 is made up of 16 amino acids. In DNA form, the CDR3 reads TGCGCCAGCAGCCAAGGAGCTTCAGGGGGCGTCCGTGGCTACACCTTC. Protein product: CASSQGASGGVRGYTF.

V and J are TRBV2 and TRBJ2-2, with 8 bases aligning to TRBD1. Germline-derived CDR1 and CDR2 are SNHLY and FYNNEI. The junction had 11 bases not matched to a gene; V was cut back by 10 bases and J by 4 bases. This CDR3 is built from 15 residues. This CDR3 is CAISDREEPTGELFF. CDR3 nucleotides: TGTGCCATCTCGGACAGGGAAGAGCCCACCGGGGAGCTGTTTTTT.

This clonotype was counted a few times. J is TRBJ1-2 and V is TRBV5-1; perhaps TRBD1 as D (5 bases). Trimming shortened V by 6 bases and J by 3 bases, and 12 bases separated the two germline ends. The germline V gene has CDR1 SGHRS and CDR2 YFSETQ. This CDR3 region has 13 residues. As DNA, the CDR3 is TGCGCCAGCATCGGGGGAAAAGACTATGGCTACACCTTC. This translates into CASIGGKDYGYTF.

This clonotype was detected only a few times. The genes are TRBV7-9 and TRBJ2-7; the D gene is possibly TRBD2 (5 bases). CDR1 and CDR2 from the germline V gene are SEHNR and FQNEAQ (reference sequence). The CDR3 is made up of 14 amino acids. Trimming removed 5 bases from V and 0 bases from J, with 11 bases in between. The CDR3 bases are TGTGCCAGCAGCGGGAGACGTCCCTCCTACGAGCAGTACTTC. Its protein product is CASSGRRPSYEQYF.

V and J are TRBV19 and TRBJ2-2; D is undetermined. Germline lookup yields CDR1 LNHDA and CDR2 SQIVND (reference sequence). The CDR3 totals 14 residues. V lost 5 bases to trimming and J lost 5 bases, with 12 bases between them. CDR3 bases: TGTGCCAGTAGTTGGGCCGTTGGGACCGGGGAGCTGTTTTTT. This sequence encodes CASSWAVGTGELFF.

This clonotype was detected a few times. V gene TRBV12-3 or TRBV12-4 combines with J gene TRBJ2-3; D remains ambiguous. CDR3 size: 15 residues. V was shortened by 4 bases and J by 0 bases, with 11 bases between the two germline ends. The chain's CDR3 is CASSSQLGSTDTQYF. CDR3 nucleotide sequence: TGTGCCAGCAGTTCACAGTTAGGTAGCACAGATACGCAGTATTTT.

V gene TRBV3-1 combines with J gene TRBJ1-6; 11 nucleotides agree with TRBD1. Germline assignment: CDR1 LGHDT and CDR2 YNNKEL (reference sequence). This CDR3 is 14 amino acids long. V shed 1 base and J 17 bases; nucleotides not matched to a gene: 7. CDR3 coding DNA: TGTGCCAGCAGCCAAGCAGGACAGGGGGCGGCGATCCACTTT. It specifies CASSQAGQGAAIHF. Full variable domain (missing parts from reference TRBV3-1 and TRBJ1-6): DTAVSQTPKYLVTQMGNDKSIKCEQNLGHDTMYWYKQDSKKFLKIMFSYNNKELIINETVPNRFSPKSPDKAHLNLHINSLELGDSAVYFCASSQAGQGAAIHFGNGTRLTVT.

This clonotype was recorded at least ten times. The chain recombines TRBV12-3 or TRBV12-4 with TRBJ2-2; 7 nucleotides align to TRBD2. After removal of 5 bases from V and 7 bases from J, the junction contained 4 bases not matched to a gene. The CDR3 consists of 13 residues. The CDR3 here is CASSQTGGGELFF. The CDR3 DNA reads TGTGCCAGCAGTCAGACGGGGGGCGGGGAGCTGTTTTTT.

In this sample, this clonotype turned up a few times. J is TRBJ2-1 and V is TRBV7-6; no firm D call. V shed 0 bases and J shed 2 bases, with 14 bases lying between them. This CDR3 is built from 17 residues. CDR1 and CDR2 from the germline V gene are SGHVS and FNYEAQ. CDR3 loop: CASSLAFYTNTYNEQFF. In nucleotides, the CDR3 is TGTGCCAGCAGCTTAGCTTTTTATACGAATACCTACAATGAGCAGTTCTTC.

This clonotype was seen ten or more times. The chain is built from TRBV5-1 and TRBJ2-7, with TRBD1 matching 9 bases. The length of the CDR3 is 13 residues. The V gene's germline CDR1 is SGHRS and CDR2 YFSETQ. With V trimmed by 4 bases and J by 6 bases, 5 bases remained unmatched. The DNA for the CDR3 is TGCGCCAGCAGCGACCGGACAGGGGCCGAGCAGTACTTC. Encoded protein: CASSDRTGAEQYF.

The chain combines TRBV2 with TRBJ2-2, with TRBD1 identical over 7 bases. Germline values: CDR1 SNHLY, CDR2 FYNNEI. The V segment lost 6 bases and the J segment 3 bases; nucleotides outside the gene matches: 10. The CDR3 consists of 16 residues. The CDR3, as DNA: TGTGCCAGCAGAGAACTCGAACAGGGGTACACCGGGGAGCTGTTTTTT. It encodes CASRELEQGYTGELFF.

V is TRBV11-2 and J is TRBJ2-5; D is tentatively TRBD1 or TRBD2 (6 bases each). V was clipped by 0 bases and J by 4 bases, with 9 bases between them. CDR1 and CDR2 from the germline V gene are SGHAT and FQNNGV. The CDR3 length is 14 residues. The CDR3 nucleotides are TGTGCCAGCAGCTTAGATGGGGGGCTAGAGACCCAGTACTTC. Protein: CASSLDGGLETQYF.